This TCR beta chain came from a study of blood T cell repertoires in COVID-19. Study summary: Sites in the United States, Italy and Spain provided acute and convalescent COVID-19 samples. The cDNA or gDNA used as material had been derived from T cells, B-cell-depleted T cells, or PBMCs.

The CDR3 covers 15 residues. V was clipped by 5 bases and J by 4 bases; unmatched bases: 10. The V gene's germline CDR1 is LNHDA and CDR2 SQIVND (reference sequence). Two consecutive negative NP/OP PCR tests, clearance, or resolved symptoms defined Cohort 3 recovery. The table came from immunoSEQ multiplex PCR; TCRdb's copy has only in-frame clones and leaves some out. The table has some 340,000 clones, 80% to 85% seen once; the top ten hold approximately 4.7%. The clonotype originates from a woman in her forties or fifties who had recovered from COVID-19. V usage is TRBV19 and J usage is TRBJ1-2; 7 nucleotides agree with TRBD1. Specimen: PBMCs or T cells enriched from blood (not recorded which). CDR3 protein: CASSLPPGQTYGYTF. In nucleotides, the CDR3 is TGTGCCAGTAGTCTACCCCCGGGACAGACCTATGGCTACACCTTC.